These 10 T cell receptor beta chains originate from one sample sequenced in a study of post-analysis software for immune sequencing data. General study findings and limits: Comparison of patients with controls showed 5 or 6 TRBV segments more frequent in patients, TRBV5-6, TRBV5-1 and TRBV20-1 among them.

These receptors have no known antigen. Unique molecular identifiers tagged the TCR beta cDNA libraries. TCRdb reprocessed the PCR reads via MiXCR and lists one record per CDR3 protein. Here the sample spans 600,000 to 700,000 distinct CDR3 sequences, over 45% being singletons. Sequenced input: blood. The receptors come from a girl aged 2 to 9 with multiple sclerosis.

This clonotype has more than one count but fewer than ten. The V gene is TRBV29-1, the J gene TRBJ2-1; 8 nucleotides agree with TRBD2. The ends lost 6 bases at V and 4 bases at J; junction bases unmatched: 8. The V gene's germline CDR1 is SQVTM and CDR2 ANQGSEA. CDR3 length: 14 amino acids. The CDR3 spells CSVQAGELYNEQFF. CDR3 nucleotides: TGCAGCGTCCAAGCGGGAGAACTGTACAATGAGCAGTTCTTC.

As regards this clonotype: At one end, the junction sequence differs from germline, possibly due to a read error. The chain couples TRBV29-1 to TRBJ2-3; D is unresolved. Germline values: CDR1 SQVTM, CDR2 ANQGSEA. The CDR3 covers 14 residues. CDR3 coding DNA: TGCAGCGTTGGTGGGGAACTCCGCACGGATACGCAGTATTTT. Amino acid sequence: CSVGGELRTDTQYF.

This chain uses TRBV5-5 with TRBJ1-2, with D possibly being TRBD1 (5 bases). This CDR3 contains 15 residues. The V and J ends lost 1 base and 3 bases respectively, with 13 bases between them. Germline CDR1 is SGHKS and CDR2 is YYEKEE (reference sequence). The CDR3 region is CASSLPPGNHYGYTF. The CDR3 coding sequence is TGTGCCAGCAGCTTGCCGCCAGGGAACCACTATGGCTACACCTTC.

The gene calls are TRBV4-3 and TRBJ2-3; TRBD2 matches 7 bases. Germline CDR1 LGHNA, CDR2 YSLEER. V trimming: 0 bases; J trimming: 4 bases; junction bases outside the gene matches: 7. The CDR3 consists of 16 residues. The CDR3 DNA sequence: TGCGCCAGCAGCCAAGAGTGGACTAGAAAGGCAGATACGCAGTATTTT. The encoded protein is CASSQEWTRKADTQYF.

CDR3 loop: CASWTADNYGYTF. Here the CDR3 DNA reads TGTGCCAGCTGGACAGCCGACAACTATGGCTACACCTTC. V is TRBV6-6 and J is TRBJ1-2; TRBD1 might be the D (6 bases). The V gene's germline CDR1 is MNHNY and CDR2 SVGAGI (reference sequence). The CDR3 covers 13 residues. V was shortened by 8 bases and J by 2 bases, with 12 bases between the two germline ends.

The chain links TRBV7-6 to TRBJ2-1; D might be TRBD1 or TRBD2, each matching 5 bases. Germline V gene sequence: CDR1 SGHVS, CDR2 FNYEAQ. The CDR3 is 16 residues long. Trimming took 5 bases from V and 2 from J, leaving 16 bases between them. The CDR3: CASSPQGAPAYNEQFF. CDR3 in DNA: TGTGCCAGCAGCCCCCAGGGAGCGCCAGCCTACAATGAGCAGTTCTTC.

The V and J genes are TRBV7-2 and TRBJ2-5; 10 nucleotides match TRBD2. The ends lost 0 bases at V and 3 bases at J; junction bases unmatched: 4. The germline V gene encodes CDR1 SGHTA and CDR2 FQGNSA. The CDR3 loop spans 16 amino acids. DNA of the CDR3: TGTGCCAGCAGCTTAGCTAGCGGGGGGAATGAAGAGACCCAGTACTTC. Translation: CASSLASGGNEETQYF.

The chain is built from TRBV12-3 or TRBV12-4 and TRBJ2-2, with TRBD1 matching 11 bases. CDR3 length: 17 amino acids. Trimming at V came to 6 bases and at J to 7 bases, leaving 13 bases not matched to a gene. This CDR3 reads CASSTRRTGGNDGELFF. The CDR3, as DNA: TGTGCCAGCAGCACGAGGAGGACAGGGGGCAATGACGGGGAGCTGTTTTTT.

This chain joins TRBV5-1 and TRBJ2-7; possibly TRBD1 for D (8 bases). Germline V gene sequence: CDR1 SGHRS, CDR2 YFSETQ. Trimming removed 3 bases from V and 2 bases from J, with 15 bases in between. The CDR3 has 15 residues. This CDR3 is CASSSGQGGPYEQYF. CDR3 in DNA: TGCGCCAGCAGCTCTGGACAGGGAGGGCCCTACGAGCAGTACTTC.

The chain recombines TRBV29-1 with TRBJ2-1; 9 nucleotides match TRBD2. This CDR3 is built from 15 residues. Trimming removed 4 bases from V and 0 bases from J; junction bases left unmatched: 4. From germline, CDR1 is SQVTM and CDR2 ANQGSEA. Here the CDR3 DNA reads TGCAGCGTTGCCGGCGGGAGGGGCTCCTACAATGAGCAGTTCTTC. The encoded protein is CSVAGGRGSYNEQFF.